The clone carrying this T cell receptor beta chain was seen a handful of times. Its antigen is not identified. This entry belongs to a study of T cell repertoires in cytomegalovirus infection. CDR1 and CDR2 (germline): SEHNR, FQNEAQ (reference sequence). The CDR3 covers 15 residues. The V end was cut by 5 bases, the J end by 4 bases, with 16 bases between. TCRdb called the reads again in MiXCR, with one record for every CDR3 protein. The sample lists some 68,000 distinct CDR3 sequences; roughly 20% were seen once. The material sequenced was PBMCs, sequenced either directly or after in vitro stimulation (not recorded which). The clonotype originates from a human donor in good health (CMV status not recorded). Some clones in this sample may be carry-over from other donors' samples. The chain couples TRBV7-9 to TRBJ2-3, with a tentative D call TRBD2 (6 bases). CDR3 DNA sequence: TGTGCCAGCAGCCAGGGACTGGGCGGGTCAGATACGCAGTATTTT. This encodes CASSQGLGGSDTQYF.